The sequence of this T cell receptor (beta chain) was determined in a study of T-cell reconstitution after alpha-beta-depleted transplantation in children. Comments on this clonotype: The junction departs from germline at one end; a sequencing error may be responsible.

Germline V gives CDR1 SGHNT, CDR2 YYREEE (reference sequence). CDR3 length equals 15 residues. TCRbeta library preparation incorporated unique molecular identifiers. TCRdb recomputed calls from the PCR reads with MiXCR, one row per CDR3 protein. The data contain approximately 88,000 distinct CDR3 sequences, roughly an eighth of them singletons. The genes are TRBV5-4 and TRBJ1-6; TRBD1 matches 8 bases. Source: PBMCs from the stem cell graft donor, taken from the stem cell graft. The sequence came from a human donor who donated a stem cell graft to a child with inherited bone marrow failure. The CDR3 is CASSWGDRFNSRLHF. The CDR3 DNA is TGTGCCAGCAGCTGGGGGGACAGGTTTAATTCACGCCTCCACTTT. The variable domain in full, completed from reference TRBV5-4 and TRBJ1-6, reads ETGVTQSPTHLIKTRGQQVTLRCSSQSGHNTVSWYQQALGQGPQFIFQYYREEENGRGNFPPRFSGLQFPNYSSELNVNALELDDSALYLCASSWGDRFNSRLHFGNGTRLTVT.